This is a list of T cell receptor beta chains from one sample in a study of blood T cell repertoires in COVID-19. The method was immunoSEQ multiplex PCR; TCRdb's version includes in-frame clones alone and lacks a portion of them. Of about 280,000 clones in the sample, 89% were seen once. Specimen: peripheral blood. These receptors all come from a man between 50 and 59 years old with acute or convalescent COVID-19. Both conserved end residues are part of each CDR3. Fields, in order: D gene, CDR3 length, V gene, clone size, J gene, CDR3 DNA, CDR3 protein. D genes are given only for firm matches. Part of the rows lack a size; the others show once, few, many or a class for expanded clones.

d_gene: .; len: 14; v_gene: TRBV5-1; abundance: once; j_gene: TRBJ1-1; CDR3nt: TGCGCCAGCAGCTTTCGGACAGCTCCCACTGAAGCTTTCTTT; CDR3aa: CASSFRTAPTEAFF
d_gene: .; len: 14; v_gene: TRBV5-4; abundance: .; j_gene: TRBJ2-3; CDR3nt: TGTGCCAGCAGCTTTCCAGGGTACACAGATACGCAGTATTTT; CDR3aa: CASSFPGYTDTQYF
d_gene: TRBD2; len: 15; v_gene: TRBV2; abundance: .; j_gene: TRBJ2-2; CDR3nt: TGTGCCAGCAGTAGTAGGCGGGGGGCCACCGGGGAGCTGTTTTTT; CDR3aa: CASSSRRGATGELFF
d_gene: TRBD1; len: 13; v_gene: TRBV10-3; abundance: .; j_gene: TRBJ2-1; CDR3nt: TGTGCCATCAGTGGACAGGGCCGGAATGAGCAGTTCTTC; CDR3aa: CAISGQGRNEQFF
d_gene: .; len: 15; v_gene: TRBV9; abundance: .; j_gene: TRBJ1-2; CDR3nt: TGTGCCAGCAGCGTAGCCGACAGGTTTCACTATGGCTACACCTTC; CDR3aa: CASSVADRFHYGYTF
d_gene: .; len: 15; v_gene: TRBV11-3; abundance: .; j_gene: TRBJ1-2; CDR3nt: TGTGCCAGCAGCCCTCAGGGGAACTTGGACTATGGCTACACCTTC; CDR3aa: CASSPQGNLDYGYTF
d_gene: .; len: 13; v_gene: TRBV20-1; abundance: .; j_gene: TRBJ1-6; CDR3nt: TGCAGTGCTAGTAGGGGGTGGAATTCACCCCTCCACTTT; CDR3aa: CSASRGWNSPLHF
d_gene: .; len: 15; v_gene: TRBV2; abundance: .; j_gene: TRBJ2-5; CDR3nt: TGTGCCAGCAGTGTAGCGATGGGGCCCCAAGAGACCCAGTACTTC; CDR3aa: CASSVAMGPQETQYF
d_gene: .; len: 14; v_gene: TRBV2; abundance: .; j_gene: TRBJ2-1; CDR3nt: TGTGCCAGCCGATCTGACAGCACCTACAGTGAGCAGTTCTTC; CDR3aa: CASRSDSTYSEQFF
d_gene: .; len: 14; v_gene: TRBV27; abundance: once; j_gene: TRBJ1-6; CDR3nt: TGTGCCAGCAAAATAAATCAGGGGCTGTCACCCCTCCACTTT; CDR3aa: CASKINQGLSPLHF
d_gene: .; len: 16; v_gene: TRBV5-1; abundance: .; j_gene: TRBJ2-3; CDR3nt: TGCGCCAGCAGCTGGGGCGAACGGGGGGCGACAGATACGCAGTATTTT; CDR3aa: CASSWGERGATDTQYF
d_gene: TRBD1; len: 15; v_gene: TRBV6-5; abundance: once; j_gene: TRBJ1-1; CDR3nt: TGTGCCAGCAGTTACTCTGGACAGGGTATCACTGAAGCTTTCTTT; CDR3aa: CASSYSGQGITEAFF
d_gene: .; len: 13; v_gene: TRBV5-1; abundance: .; j_gene: TRBJ1-2; CDR3nt: TGCGCCAGCAGCTTGGAGTCGGGATATGGCTACACCTTC; CDR3aa: CASSLESGYGYTF
d_gene: TRBD1; len: 16; v_gene: TRBV5-1; abundance: .; j_gene: TRBJ1-6; CDR3nt: TGCGCCAGCAGCCCAGGCCCGGGACAGCGAAATTCAGTCCTCCACTTT; CDR3aa: CASSPGPGQRNSVLHF
d_gene: TRBD2; len: 17; v_gene: TRBV5-4; abundance: .; j_gene: TRBJ2-3; CDR3nt: TGTGCCAGCAGCCCAGGGACTAGCGGGGAGGACACAGATACGCAGTATTTT; CDR3aa: CASSPGTSGEDTDTQYF
d_gene: .; len: 13; v_gene: TRBV6-5; abundance: .; j_gene: TRBJ1-3; CDR3nt: TGTGCCAGCAGCGCAGACAGTGGAAACACCATATATTTT; CDR3aa: CASSADSGNTIYF
d_gene: TRBD1; len: 13; v_gene: TRBV30; abundance: .; j_gene: TRBJ1-2; CDR3nt: TGTGCCTGGAGAGGTCCAGGGGGACATGGCTACACCTTC; CDR3aa: CAWRGPGGHGYTF
d_gene: TRBD1; len: 15; v_gene: TRBV4-1; abundance: .; j_gene: TRBJ2-1; CDR3nt: TGCGCCAGCAGCCAAGATAGGGACAGGTGGAATGAGCAGTTCTTC; CDR3aa: CASSQDRDRWNEQFF
d_gene: .; len: 12; v_gene: TRBV25-1; abundance: .; j_gene: TRBJ1-1; CDR3nt: TGTGCCAGCAGTGAAGGCAGCCGGGGAGCTTTCTTT; CDR3aa: CASSEGSRGAFF
d_gene: .; len: 13; v_gene: TRBV6-4; abundance: once; j_gene: TRBJ2-7; CDR3nt: TGTGCCAGCAGTGAGGGCTCCTCCTACGAGCAGTACTTC; CDR3aa: CASSEGSSYEQYF
d_gene: .; len: 14; v_gene: TRBV19; abundance: .; j_gene: TRBJ1-3; CDR3nt: TGTGCCAGTACCGACCCGGCGGCTGGAAACACCATATATTTT; CDR3aa: CASTDPAAGNTIYF
d_gene: TRBD1; len: 14; v_gene: TRBV6-1; abundance: .; j_gene: TRBJ1-2; CDR3nt: TGTGCCAGCAGTGATTGGACAGGGGAAGGGGGCTACACCTTC; CDR3aa: CASSDWTGEGGYTF
d_gene: TRBD2; len: 14; v_gene: TRBV7-2; abundance: .; j_gene: TRBJ2-1; CDR3nt: TGTGCCAGCAGCTTAATAGCGGGTCTCAATGAGCAGTTCTTC; CDR3aa: CASSLIAGLNEQFF
d_gene: TRBD2; len: 13; v_gene: TRBV5-6; abundance: .; j_gene: TRBJ2-2; CDR3nt: TGTGCCAGCAGCCCTCGGGGGGCCGGGGAGCTGTTTTTT; CDR3aa: CASSPRGAGELFF
d_gene: TRBD1; len: 14; v_gene: TRBV27; abundance: .; j_gene: TRBJ1-1; CDR3nt: TGTGCCAGCAGTTTGGACAGGGGGATGTTAGAAGCTTTCTTT; CDR3aa: CASSLDRGMLEAFF
d_gene: TRBD1; len: 15; v_gene: TRBV5-1; abundance: .; j_gene: TRBJ1-5; CDR3nt: TGCGCCAGCAGCTTGGGGACAGGTGGCAATCAGCCCCAGCATTTT; CDR3aa: CASSLGTGGNQPQHF
d_gene: TRBD1; len: 15; v_gene: TRBV30; abundance: .; j_gene: TRBJ2-2; CDR3nt: TGTGCCTGGAGCCCAGGACAGGGGAACACCGGGGAGCTGTTTTTT; CDR3aa: CAWSPGQGNTGELFF
d_gene: .; len: 15; v_gene: TRBV2; abundance: .; j_gene: TRBJ1-5; CDR3nt: TGTGCCAGCAGTGTTGAAACAGCAGAAAATCAGCCCCAGCATTTT; CDR3aa: CASSVETAENQPQHF
d_gene: TRBD1; len: 14; v_gene: TRBV7-2; abundance: .; j_gene: TRBJ2-3; CDR3nt: TGTGCCAGCAGCCGGGACAGGGGTACAGATACGCAGTATTTT; CDR3aa: CASSRDRGTDTQYF
d_gene: .; len: 14; v_gene: TRBV5-1; abundance: .; j_gene: TRBJ2-1; CDR3nt: TGCGCCAGCAGCTTGGGGCCATCCTACAATGAGCAGTTCTTC; CDR3aa: CASSLGPSYNEQFF
d_gene: .; len: 15; v_gene: TRBV2; abundance: .; j_gene: TRBJ2-6; CDR3nt: TGTGCCAGCAGTGTCGAGCGCTCTGGGGCCAACGTCCTGACTTTC; CDR3aa: CASSVERSGANVLTF
d_gene: TRBD1; len: 15; v_gene: TRBV27; abundance: .; j_gene: TRBJ1-6; CDR3nt: TGTGCCAGCAGTTTATCCCTGACAGGGGGTTCACCCCTCCACTTT; CDR3aa: CASSLSLTGGSPLHF
d_gene: .; len: 14; v_gene: TRBV13; abundance: .; j_gene: TRBJ2-6; CDR3nt: TGTGCCAGCAGCAATCCGTCTGGGGCCAACGTCCTGACTTTC; CDR3aa: CASSNPSGANVLTF
d_gene: .; len: 19; v_gene: TRBV6-1; abundance: .; j_gene: TRBJ1-5; CDR3nt: TGTGCCAGCAGTGGGCCAAAGAGAACAGGTGATACTAGCAATCAGCCCCAGCATTTT; CDR3aa: CASSGPKRTGDTSNQPQHF
d_gene: TRBD1; len: 14; v_gene: TRBV7-6; abundance: .; j_gene: TRBJ1-1; CDR3nt: TGTGCCAGCAGCTTAGGCAGGGGGATGAGTGAAGCTTTCTTT; CDR3aa: CASSLGRGMSEAFF
d_gene: TRBD1; len: 15; v_gene: TRBV28; abundance: .; j_gene: TRBJ2-7; CDR3nt: TGTGCCAGCAGTTCACTACCTGGACAGGACTACGAGCAGTACTTC; CDR3aa: CASSSLPGQDYEQYF
d_gene: .; len: 14; v_gene: TRBV2; abundance: .; j_gene: TRBJ1-2; CDR3nt: TGTGCCAGCAGTGAAGCCGGACAGCTATATGGCTACACCTTC; CDR3aa: CASSEAGQLYGYTF
d_gene: .; len: 18; v_gene: TRBV21-1; abundance: few; j_gene: TRBJ1-5; CDR3nt: TGTGCCAGCGGACGACATGGGGGCAAAAATTCGAGCAATCAGCCCCAGCATTTT; CDR3aa: CASGRHGGKNSSNQPQHF
d_gene: TRBD1; len: 17; v_gene: TRBV5-6; abundance: .; j_gene: TRBJ1-2; CDR3nt: TGTGCCAGCAGCTTCCGCGACAGGGCTAAACCGAACTATGGCTACACCTTC; CDR3aa: CASSFRDRAKPNYGYTF
d_gene: TRBD2; len: 17; v_gene: TRBV10-3; abundance: once; j_gene: TRBJ2-3; CDR3nt: TGTGCCATCAGTGAGTCCGGAAGCGGGGGGGCCTCGGGTACGCAGTATTTT; CDR3aa: CAISESGSGGASGTQYF
d_gene: .; len: 14; v_gene: TRBV13; abundance: .; j_gene: TRBJ1-1; CDR3nt: TGTGCCAGCAGCTTGCAGGGGTTGAACACTGAAGCTTTCTTT; CDR3aa: CASSLQGLNTEAFF
d_gene: .; len: 13; v_gene: TRBV4-1; abundance: once; j_gene: TRBJ2-7; CDR3nt: TGCGCCAGCAGCCAAGATCCCCGTTACGAGCAGTACTTC; CDR3aa: CASSQDPRYEQYF
d_gene: TRBD1; len: 14; v_gene: TRBV6-5; abundance: few; j_gene: TRBJ1-2; CDR3nt: TGTGCCAGCAGTTACGACAGGGCACCCTATGGCTACACCTTC; CDR3aa: CASSYDRAPYGYTF
d_gene: .; len: 14; v_gene: TRBV29-1; abundance: .; j_gene: TRBJ1-2; CDR3nt: TGCAGCGTTTCAGGGCGTGTTTGGGACTATGGCTACACCTTC; CDR3aa: CSVSGRVWDYGYTF
d_gene: TRBD2; len: 18; v_gene: TRBV7-8; abundance: .; j_gene: TRBJ2-2; CDR3nt: TGTGCCAGCAGCTCCCTACTAGCGGGGCCCTCGAACACCGGGGAGCTGTTTTTT; CDR3aa: CASSSLLAGPSNTGELFF
d_gene: .; len: 13; v_gene: TRBV7-9; abundance: once; j_gene: TRBJ1-5; CDR3nt: TGTGCCAGCAGCTCCGTTGGGAGCAACCCCCAGCATTTT; CDR3aa: CASSSVGSNPQHF
d_gene: TRBD2; len: 14; v_gene: TRBV19; abundance: .; j_gene: TRBJ2-1; CDR3nt: TGTGCCAGTAGTAACGGGGGGGACTACAATGAGCAGTTCTTC; CDR3aa: CASSNGGDYNEQFF
d_gene: .; len: 13; v_gene: TRBV7-9; abundance: .; j_gene: TRBJ2-7; CDR3nt: TGTGCCAGCATTCCGCCGAGCTCCTACGAGCAGTACTTC; CDR3aa: CASIPPSSYEQYF
d_gene: .; len: 14; v_gene: TRBV30; abundance: .; j_gene: TRBJ2-3; CDR3nt: TGTGCCTGGAGTGTACTGGGGGGAACAGATACGCAGTATTTT; CDR3aa: CAWSVLGGTDTQYF
d_gene: .; len: 12; v_gene: TRBV18; abundance: .; j_gene: TRBJ1-1; CDR3nt: TGTGCCAGCTCACCGAGGGACACTGAAGCTTTCTTT; CDR3aa: CASSPRDTEAFF
d_gene: .; len: 16; v_gene: TRBV19; abundance: .; j_gene: TRBJ1-5; CDR3nt: TGTGCCAGTAGTATTCGGGAGGGGCGGGGCAATCAGCCCCAGCATTTT; CDR3aa: CASSIREGRGNQPQHF
d_gene: TRBD1; len: 21; v_gene: TRBV18; abundance: .; j_gene: TRBJ1-1; CDR3nt: TGTGCCAGCTCATCTCGACAGGGGGCGGTGAACTTAGGGCTTGGGAACACTGAAGCTTTCTTT; CDR3aa: CASSSRQGAVNLGLGNTEAFF
d_gene: .; len: 13; v_gene: TRBV12-3/TRBV12-4; abundance: .; j_gene: TRBJ2-7; CDR3nt: TGTGCCAGCAGTCCTACGGGACTCTACGAGCAGTACTTC; CDR3aa: CASSPTGLYEQYF
d_gene: .; len: 11; v_gene: TRBV20-1; abundance: .; j_gene: TRBJ1-2; CDR3nt: TGCAGTGCGCAGGGGCAATATGGCTACACCTTC; CDR3aa: CSAQGQYGYTF
d_gene: TRBD1; len: 18; v_gene: TRBV6-1; abundance: .; j_gene: TRBJ1-2; CDR3nt: TGTGCCAGCAGTGAAGTTGGGGGGCCCAGGGGGTGGATCTATGGCTACACCTTC; CDR3aa: CASSEVGGPRGWIYGYTF